What follows is one T cell receptor (beta chain) and its context. Data came from immunoSEQ multiplex PCR; TCRdb stores just in-frame clones and leaves some out. In the table there are 200,000 to 300,000 clones, 88% of which are singletons. The record originates from a study of blood T cell repertoires in COVID-19. The germline V gene has CDR1 SGHTA and CDR2 FQGNSA. This CDR3 spans 16 amino acids. V dropped 0 bases and J dropped 2; count of bases not matched to a gene: 6. This chain connects TRBV7-2 to TRBJ2-7; 8 bases are a match to TRBD2. The origin of this receptor is a woman aged 40 to 49 with acute COVID-19. Sequencing was carried out using PBMCs or T cells enriched from blood (not recorded which). For the CDR3, the DNA is TGTGCCAGCAGCTTAGCCGGGACTAGTCTTACCTACGAGCAGTACTTC. It is translated as CASSLAGTSLTYEQYF.